The clone carrying this T cell receptor (beta chain) was picked up many times. Antigen specificity is unknown. Primed by a sample-barcoded 5' primer and a J-beta primer mix, a second PCR proceeded for 7 to 11 cycles. MiXCR was run by TCRdb on the 5' RACE reads, yielding one entry per CDR3 protein. The sample yields 850,000 or so distinct CDR3 sequences, 25% to 35% seen once. The data were taken from a study of blood T cells in healthy people across ages. Regarding the study as a whole: Diversity estimates drawn from one million T cells were deemed underestimates.

The CDR3 covers 13 residues. V lost 0 bases and J lost 2, with 6 bases in between. Germline V gene sequence: CDR1 SGHRS, CDR2 YFSETQ. The chain is built from TRBV5-1 and TRBJ2-7; D gene ambiguous. The sequenced material came from blood. The receptor was isolated from an elderly woman in good health. The CDR3, as DNA: TGCGCCAGCAGCTTGGCCAGGACCTACGAGCAGTACTTC. Protein sequence: CASSLARTYEQYF.